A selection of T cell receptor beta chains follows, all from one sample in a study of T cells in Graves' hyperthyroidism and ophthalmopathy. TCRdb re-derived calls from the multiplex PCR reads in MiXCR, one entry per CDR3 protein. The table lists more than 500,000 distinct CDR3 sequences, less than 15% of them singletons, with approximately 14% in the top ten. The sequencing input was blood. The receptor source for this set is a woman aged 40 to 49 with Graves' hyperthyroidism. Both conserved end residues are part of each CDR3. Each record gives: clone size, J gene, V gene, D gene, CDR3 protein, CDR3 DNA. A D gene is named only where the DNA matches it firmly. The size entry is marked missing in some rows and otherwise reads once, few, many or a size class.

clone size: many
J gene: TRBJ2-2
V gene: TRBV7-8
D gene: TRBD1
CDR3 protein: CASSSDRDTGELFF
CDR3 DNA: TGTGCCAGCAGCTCGGACAGGGACACCGGGGAGCTGTTTTTT

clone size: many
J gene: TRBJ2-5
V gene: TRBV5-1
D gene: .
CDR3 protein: CASRPPTTQETQYF
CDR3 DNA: TGCGCCAGCAGGCCCCCGACTACCCAAGAGACCCAGTACTTC

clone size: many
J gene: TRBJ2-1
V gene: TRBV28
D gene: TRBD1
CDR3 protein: CASSTHRGSGSNEQFF
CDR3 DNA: TGTGCCAGCAGTACTCACAGGGGTTCTGGTAGCAATGAGCAGTTCTTC

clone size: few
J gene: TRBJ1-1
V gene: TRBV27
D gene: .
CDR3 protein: CASSSFTGMNTEAFF
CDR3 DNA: TGTGCCAGCAGTTCTTTTACAGGAATGAACACTGAAGCTTTCTTT

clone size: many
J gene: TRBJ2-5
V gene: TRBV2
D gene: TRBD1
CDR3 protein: CASSSQGDQETQYF
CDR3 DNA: TGTGCCAGCTCAAGCCAGGGGGATCAAGAGACCCAGTACTTC

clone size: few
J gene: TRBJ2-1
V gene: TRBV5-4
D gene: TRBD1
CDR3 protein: CASSLLGDRGNNEQFF
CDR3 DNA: TGTGCCAGCAGCTTGCTCGGGGACAGGGGGAACAATGAGCAGTTCTTC

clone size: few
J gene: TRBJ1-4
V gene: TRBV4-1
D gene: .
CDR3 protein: CASSTAQDATNEKLFF
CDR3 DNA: TGCGCCAGCAGCACTGCCCAGGACGCAACTAATGAAAAACTGTTTTTT

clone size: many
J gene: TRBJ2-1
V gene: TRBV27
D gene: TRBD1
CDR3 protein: CASSFILGTGGRNEQFF
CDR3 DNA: TGTGCCAGCAGTTTTATCCTCGGGACAGGGGGCCGGAATGAGCAGTTCTTC

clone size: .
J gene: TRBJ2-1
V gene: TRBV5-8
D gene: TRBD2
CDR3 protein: CASSPRLAGYGEQFF
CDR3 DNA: TGTGCCAGCAGCCCAAGACTAGCGGGCTACGGTGAGCAGTTCTTC

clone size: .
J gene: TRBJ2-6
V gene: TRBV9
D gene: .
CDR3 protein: CASSVEEGSGANVLTF
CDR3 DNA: TGTGCCAGCAGCGTAGAAGAGGGCTCTGGGGCCAACGTCCTGACTTTC

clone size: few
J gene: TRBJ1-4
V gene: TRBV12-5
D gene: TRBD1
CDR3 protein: CASAPRGHEKLFF
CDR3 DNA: TGTGCTAGTGCCCCCAGGGGGCATGAAAAACTGTTTTTT

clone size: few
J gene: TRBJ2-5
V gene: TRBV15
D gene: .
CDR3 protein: CATSRVLAQETQYF
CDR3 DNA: TGTGCCACCAGCAGAGTTTTGGCCCAAGAGACCCAGTACTTC

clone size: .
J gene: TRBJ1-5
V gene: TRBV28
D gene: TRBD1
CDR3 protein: CASSPGDRGWNQPQHF
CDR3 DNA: TGTGCCAGCAGTCCCGGCGACAGGGGTTGGAATCAGCCCCAGCATTTT

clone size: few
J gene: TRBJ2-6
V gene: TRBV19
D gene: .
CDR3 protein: CASSIAANSGANVLTF
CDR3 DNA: TGTGCCAGTAGTATTGCTGCAAACTCTGGGGCCAACGTCCTGACTTTC

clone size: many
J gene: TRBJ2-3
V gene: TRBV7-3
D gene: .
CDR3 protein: CASSLIGSTDTQYF
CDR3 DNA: TGTGCCAGCAGCTTAATCGGGAGCACAGATACGCAGTATTTT

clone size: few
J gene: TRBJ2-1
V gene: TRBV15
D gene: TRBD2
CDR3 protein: CATRRLASNEQFF
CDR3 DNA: TGTGCCACCAGGCGACTAGCAAGCAATGAGCAGTTCTTC

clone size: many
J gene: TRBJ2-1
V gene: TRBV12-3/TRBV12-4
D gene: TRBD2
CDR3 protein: CASSFGGSGGEQFF
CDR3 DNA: TGTGCCAGCAGTTTTGGGGGTAGCGGGGGTGAGCAGTTCTTC

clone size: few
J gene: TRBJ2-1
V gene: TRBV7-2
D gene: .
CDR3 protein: CASTPGTGVNEQFF
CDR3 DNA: TGTGCCAGCACCCCCGGGACGGGGGTCAATGAGCAGTTCTTC

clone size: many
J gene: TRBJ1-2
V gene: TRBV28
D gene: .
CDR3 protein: CASKDGTNYGYTF
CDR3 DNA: TGTGCCAGTAAGGACGGCACTAACTATGGCTACACCTTC

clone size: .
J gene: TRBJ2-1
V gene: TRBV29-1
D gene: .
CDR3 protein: CSAEVGSYNEQFF
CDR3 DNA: TGCAGCGCTGAGGTCGGGAGCTACAATGAGCAGTTCTTC

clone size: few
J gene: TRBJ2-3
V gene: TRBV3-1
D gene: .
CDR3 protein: CASRERDTQYF
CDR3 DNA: TGTGCCAGCAGGGAGAGGGATACGCAGTATTTT

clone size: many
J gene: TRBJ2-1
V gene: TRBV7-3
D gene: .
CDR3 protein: CASRPGLGGEEQFF
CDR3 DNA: TGTGCCAGCAGACCGGGGCTAGGGGGTGAGGAGCAGTTCTTC

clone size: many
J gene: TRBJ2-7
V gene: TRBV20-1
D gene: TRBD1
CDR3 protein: CSARGDRGSYEQYF
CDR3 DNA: TGCAGTGCTAGGGGGGACAGGGGTTCCTACGAGCAGTACTTC